A single sample gave rise to the 4 T cell receptor beta chains below, sequenced in a study of response to subunit inactivated influenza vaccine. Each CDR3 protein is one row after TCRdb ran MiXCR on the RT-PCR reads. This sample has some 480,000 distinct CDR3 sequences, with roughly 9.8% found just once. Sequenced material: PBMCs from blood, taken 45 days after vaccination. These receptors were obtained from a man between 50 and 59 years old who received an inactivated influenza vaccine.

This clonotype was counted a few times. The gene calls are TRBV4-2 and TRBJ2-1; unclear D gene. Trimming removed 1 base from V and 7 bases from J, with 5 bases in between. The length of the CDR3 is 12 residues. CDR1 and CDR2 (germline): LGHNA, YNFKEQ. The CDR3 DNA reads as TGTGCCAGCAGCCAAGTTGAGAATGAGCAGTTCTTC. Translated, it gives CASSQVENEQFF.

The table lists this clonotype with many counts. The V call is TRBV11-2, the J call TRBJ2-3, with 12 bases that match TRBD2. This CDR3 has 18 amino acids. J was trimmed by 3 bases and V by 0 bases; bases with no gene match: 7. The germline V gene encodes CDR1 SGHAT and CDR2 FQNNGV. The CDR3: CASSLEPSGRGFTDTQYF. CDR3 DNA: TGTGCCAGCAGCTTAGAGCCTAGCGGGAGGGGTTTTACAGATACGCAGTATTTT.

V usage is TRBV29-1 and J usage is TRBJ2-4; no clear D gene. CDR3 length: 13 amino acids. Trimming stripped 4 bases from V and 0 bases from J, with 7 bases between. Per germline, CDR1 SQVTM and CDR2 ANQGSEA. Here the CDR3 reads CSVVTLAKNIQYF. The CDR3 DNA is TGCAGCGTTGTTACTCTAGCCAAAAACATTCAGTACTTC. Full variable domain (rest looked up from reference TRBV29-1 and TRBJ2-4): SAVISQKPSRDICQRGTSLTIQCQVDSQVTMMFWYRQQPGQSLTLIATANQGSEATYESGFVIDKFPISRPNLTFSTLTVSNMSPEDSSIYLCSVVTLAKNIQYFGAGTRLSVL.

This chain uses TRBV5-1 with TRBJ2-3; D is possibly TRBD1 (6 bases). This CDR3 has 15 residues. Germline lookup yields CDR1 SGHRS and CDR2 YFSETQ. The V end was cut by 0 bases, the J end by 0 bases, with 8 bases between. The CDR3 reads CASSLDRDSTDTQYF. The CDR3 nucleotides read TGCGCCAGCAGCTTGGACAGGGATAGCACAGATACGCAGTATTTT.